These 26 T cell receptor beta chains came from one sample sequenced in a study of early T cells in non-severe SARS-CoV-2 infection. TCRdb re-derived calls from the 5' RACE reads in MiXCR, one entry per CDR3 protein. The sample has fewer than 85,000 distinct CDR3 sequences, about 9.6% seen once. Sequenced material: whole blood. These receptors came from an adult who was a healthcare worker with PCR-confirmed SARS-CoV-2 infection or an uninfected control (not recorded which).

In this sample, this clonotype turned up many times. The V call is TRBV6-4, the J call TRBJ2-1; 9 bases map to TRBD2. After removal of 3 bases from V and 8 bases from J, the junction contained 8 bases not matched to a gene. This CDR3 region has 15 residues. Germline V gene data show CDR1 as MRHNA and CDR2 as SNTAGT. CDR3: CASSEGSGSFDEQFF. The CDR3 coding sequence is TGTGCCAGCAGTGAGGGTAGCGGGAGTTTCGATGAGCAGTTCTTC.

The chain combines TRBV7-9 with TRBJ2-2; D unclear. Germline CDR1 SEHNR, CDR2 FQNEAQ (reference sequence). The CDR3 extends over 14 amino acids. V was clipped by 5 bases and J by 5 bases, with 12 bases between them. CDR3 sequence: CASSPTLPTGELFF. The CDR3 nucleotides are TGTGCCAGCAGCCCCACTCTACCTACCGGGGAGCTGTTTTTT.

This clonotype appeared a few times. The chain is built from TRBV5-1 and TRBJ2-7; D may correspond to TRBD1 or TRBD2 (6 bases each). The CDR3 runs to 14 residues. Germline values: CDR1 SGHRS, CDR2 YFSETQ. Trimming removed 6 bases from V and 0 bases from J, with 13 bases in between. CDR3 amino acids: CASTRDTYSYEQYF. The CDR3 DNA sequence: TGCGCCAGCACGCGGGACACATACTCCTACGAGCAGTACTTC.

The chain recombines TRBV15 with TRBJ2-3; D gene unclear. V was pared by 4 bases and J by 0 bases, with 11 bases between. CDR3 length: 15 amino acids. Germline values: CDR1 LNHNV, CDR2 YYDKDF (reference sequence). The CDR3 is CATSNTQSSTDTQYF. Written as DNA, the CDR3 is TGTGCCACCAGCAACACGCAGAGTAGCACAGATACGCAGTATTTT.

The CDR3 coding sequence is TGCGCCAGCAGTCTCTCGAGCGGGAGTCGCACCGGGGAGCTGTTTTTT. The encoded protein is CASSLSSGSRTGELFF. The rearrangement links TRBV5-1 to TRBJ2-2; 8 nucleotides agree with TRBD2. Germline-derived CDR1 and CDR2 are SGHRS and YFSETQ. Trimming removed 5 bases from V and 4 bases from J; junction bases left unmatched: 10. The CDR3 is 16 residues long. Complete variable domain (other parts from reference TRBV5-1 and TRBJ2-2): KAGVTQTPRYLIKTRGQQVTLSCSPISGHRSVSWYQQTPGQGLQFLFEYFSETQRNKGNFPGRFSGRQFSNSRSEMNVSTLELGDSALYLCASSLSSGSRTGELFFGEGSRLTVL.

CDR3 DNA sequence: TGTGCCACCGCCCCGGGGGTATACAATGAGCAGTTCTTC. It is translated as CATAPGVYNEQFF. The chain carries TRBV24-1 and TRBJ2-1; D is possibly TRBD2 (6 bases). This CDR3 comprises 13 residues. Germline CDR1 reads KGHDR; CDR2 reads SFDVKD. The germline V and J ends were trimmed by 9 bases and 4 bases, with 12 bases remaining between them.

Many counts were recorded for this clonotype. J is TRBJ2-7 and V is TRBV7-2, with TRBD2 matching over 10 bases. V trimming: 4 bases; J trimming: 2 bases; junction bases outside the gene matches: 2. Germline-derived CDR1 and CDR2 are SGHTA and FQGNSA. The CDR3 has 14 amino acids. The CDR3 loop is CASSSSGSTYEQYF. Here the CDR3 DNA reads TGTGCCAGCAGCTCTAGCGGGAGTACCTACGAGCAGTACTTC.

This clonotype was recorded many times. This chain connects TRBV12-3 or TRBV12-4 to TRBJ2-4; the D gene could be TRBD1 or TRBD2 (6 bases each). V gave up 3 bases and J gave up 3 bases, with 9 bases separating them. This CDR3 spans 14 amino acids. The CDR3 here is CASSFRGGKNIQYF. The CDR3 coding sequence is TGTGCCAGCAGTTTCAGGGGAGGCAAAAACATTCAGTACTTC.

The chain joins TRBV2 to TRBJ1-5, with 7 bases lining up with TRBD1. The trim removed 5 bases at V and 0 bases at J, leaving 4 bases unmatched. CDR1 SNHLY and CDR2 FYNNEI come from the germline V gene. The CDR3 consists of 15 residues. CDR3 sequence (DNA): TGTGCCAGCAGTCTGGACAGGTCTAGCAATCAGCCCCAGCATTTT. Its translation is CASSLDRSSNQPQHF.

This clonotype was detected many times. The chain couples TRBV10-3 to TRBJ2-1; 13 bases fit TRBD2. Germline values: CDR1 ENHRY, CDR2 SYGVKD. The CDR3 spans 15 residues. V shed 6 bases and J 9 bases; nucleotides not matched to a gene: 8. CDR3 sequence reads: CAISPGLAGETEQFF. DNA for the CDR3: TGTGCCATCAGCCCTGGACTAGCGGGAGAGACTGAGCAGTTCTTC.

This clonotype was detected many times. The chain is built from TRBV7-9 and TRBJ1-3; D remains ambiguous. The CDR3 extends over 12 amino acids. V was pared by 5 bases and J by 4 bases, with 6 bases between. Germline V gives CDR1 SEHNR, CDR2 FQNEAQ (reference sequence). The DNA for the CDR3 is TGTGCCAGCAGCGCGACCGGAAACACCATATATTTT. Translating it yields CASSATGNTIYF.

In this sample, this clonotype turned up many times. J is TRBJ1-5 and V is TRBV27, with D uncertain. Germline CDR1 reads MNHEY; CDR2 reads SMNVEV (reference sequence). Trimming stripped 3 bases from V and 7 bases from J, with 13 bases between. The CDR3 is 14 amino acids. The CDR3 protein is CASSFVGGNQPQHF. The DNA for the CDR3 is TGTGCCAGCAGTTTTGTGGGAGGTAACCAGCCCCAGCATTTT.

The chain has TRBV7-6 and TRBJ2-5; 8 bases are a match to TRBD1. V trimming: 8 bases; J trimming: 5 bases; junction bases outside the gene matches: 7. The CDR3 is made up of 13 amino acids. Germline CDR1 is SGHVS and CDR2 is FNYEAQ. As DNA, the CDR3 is TGTGCCAGCCTCGGGCAGGGGGCTGAGACCCAGTACTTC. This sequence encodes CASLGQGAETQYF.

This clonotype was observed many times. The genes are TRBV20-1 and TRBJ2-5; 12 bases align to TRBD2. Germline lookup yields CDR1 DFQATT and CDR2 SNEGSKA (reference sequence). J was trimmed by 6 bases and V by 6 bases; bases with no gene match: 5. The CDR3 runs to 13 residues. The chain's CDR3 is CSARTSGKQTQYF. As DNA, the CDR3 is TGCAGTGCGCGGACTAGCGGGAAACAGACCCAGTACTTC.

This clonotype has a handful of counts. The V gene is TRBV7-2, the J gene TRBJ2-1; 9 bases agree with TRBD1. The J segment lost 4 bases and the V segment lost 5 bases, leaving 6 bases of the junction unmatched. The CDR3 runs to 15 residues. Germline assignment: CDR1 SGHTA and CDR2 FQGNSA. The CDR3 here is CASSLGQGLYNEQFF. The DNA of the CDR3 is TGTGCCAGCAGCCTAGGACAGGGGTTGTACAATGAGCAGTTCTTC.

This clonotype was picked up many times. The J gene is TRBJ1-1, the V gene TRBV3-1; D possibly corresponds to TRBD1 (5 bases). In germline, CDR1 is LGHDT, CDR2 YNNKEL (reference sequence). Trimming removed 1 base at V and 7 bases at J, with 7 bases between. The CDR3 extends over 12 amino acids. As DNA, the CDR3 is TGTGCCAGCAGCCAAGTGAGGGGTGAAGCTTTCTTT. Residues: CASSQVRGEAFF.

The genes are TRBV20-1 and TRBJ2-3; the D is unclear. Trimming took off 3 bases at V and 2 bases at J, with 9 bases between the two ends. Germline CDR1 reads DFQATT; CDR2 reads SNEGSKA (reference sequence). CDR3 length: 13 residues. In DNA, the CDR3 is TGCAGTGCTAGTCTGGCGGCCACAGATACGCAGTATTTT. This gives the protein CSASLAATDTQYF.

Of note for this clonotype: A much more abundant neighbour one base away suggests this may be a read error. CDR3: CASSTQYMITEAFF. The CDR3 nucleotides read TGTGCCAGCAGCACACAGTACATGATCACTGAAGCTTTCTTT. The rearrangement links TRBV12-3 or TRBV12-4 to TRBJ1-1; D is uncertain. The CDR3 length is 14 residues. The V end lost 6 bases, the J end lost 4 bases, and 15 bases lay between the germline ends.

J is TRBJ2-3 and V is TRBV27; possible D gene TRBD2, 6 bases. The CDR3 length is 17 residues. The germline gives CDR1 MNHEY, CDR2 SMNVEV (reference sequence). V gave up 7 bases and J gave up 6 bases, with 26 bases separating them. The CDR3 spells CASIPGGRAERLDTQYF. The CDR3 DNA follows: TGTGCCAGCATTCCTGGAGGGAGAGCGGAAAGGTTGGATACGCAGTATTTT.

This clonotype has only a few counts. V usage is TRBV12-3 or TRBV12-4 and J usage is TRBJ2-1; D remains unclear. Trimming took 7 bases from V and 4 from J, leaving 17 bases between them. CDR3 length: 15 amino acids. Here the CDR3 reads CASTPRTEIYNEQFF. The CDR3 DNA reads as TGTGCCAGCACCCCAAGGACGGAGATATACAATGAGCAGTTCTTC.

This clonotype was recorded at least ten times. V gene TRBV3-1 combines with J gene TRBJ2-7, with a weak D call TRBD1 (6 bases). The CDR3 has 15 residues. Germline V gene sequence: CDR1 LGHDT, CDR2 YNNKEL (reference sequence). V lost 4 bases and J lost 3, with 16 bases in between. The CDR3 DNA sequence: TGTGCCAGCAGCCTCGGACAGACCTCTGGCTACGAGCAGTACTTC. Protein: CASSLGQTSGYEQYF.

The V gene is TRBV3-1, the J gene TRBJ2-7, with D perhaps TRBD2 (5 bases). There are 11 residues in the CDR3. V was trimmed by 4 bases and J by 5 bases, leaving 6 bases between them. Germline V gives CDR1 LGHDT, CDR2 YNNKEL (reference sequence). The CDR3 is CASSRRNEQYF. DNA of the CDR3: TGTGCCAGCAGCCGGAGGAACGAGCAGTACTTC.

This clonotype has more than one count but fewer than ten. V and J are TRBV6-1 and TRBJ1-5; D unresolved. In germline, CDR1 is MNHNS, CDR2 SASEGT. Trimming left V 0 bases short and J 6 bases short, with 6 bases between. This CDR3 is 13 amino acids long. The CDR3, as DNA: TGTGCCAGCAGTGAAGCAGGGCCTCAGCCCCAGCATTTT. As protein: CASSEAGPQPQHF.

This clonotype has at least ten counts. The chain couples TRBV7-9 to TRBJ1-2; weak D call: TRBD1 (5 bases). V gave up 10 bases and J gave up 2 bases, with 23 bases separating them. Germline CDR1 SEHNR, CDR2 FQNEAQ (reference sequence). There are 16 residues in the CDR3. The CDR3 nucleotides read TGTGCCACCCAAAGGCAGGGCTTTTCCTTAAACTATGGCTACACCTTC. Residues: CATQRQGFSLNYGYTF.

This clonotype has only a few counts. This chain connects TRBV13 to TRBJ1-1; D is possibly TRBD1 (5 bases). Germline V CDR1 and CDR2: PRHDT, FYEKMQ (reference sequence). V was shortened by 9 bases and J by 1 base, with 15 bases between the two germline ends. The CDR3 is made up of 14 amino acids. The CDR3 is CASRRGTSNTEAFF. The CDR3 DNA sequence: TGTGCCAGTCGGCGGGGCACCTCGAACACTGAAGCTTTCTTT.

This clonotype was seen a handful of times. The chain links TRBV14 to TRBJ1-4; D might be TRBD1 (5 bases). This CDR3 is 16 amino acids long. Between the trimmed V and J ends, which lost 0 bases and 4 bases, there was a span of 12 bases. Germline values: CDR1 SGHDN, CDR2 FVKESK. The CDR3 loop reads CASSQEAGDHNEKLFF. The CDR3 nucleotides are TGTGCCAGCAGCCAAGAAGCCGGGGACCATAATGAAAAACTGTTTTTT.